The 27 T cell receptor beta chains in this list originate from one sample, sequenced in a study of control samples from healthy donors and cancer patients. Assay: immunoSEQ multiplex PCR; the TCRdb copy retains only in-frame clones and omits some. The sample contains approximately 90,000 clones, around four fifths of which appear only once. Sequenced material: blood. These receptors originate from a man aged 30 to 45 in good health.

This clone was recorded only once. This rearrangement joins TRBV30 to TRBJ1-2; the D is unclear. Trimming took off 0 bases at V and 4 bases at J, with 9 bases between the two ends. Germline CDR1 reads GTSNPN; CDR2 reads SVGIG (reference sequence). This CDR3 comprises 13 residues. The CDR3 spells CAWSVVYGYGYTF. CDR3 DNA sequence: TGTGCCTGGAGTGTAGTATACGGCTATGGCTACACCTTC.

This clone turned up a few times. The rearrangement joins TRBV19 to TRBJ1-1; D is ambiguous. Germline V gene lookup returns CDR1 LNHDA and CDR2 SQIVND (reference sequence). The CDR3 totals 12 residues. The V gene lost 3 bases and the J gene lost 5 bases, with 7 bases spanning the gap. CDR3 sequence (DNA): TGTGCCAGTAGTATTGGGAAGACTGAAGCTTTCTTT. Protein product: CASSIGKTEAFF.

A remark on this clone: The junction departs from the called germline gene at one end, perhaps through a read error. The J gene is TRBJ1-5, the V gene TRBV28; unclear D gene. The germline V gene encodes CDR1 MDHEN and CDR2 SYDVKM. The CDR3 consists of 13 residues. The CDR3 DNA reads TGTGTCAGCAGTTTATTAGTTTATCAGCCCCAGCATTTT. It translates to CVSSLLVYQPQHF.

The chain has TRBV24-1 and TRBJ2-2, with D perhaps given as TRBD1 or TRBD2 (5 bases each). Germline V gene sequence: CDR1 KGHDR, CDR2 SFDVKD. This CDR3 is 16 amino acids long. Trimming stripped 3 bases from V and 0 bases from J, with 10 bases between. CDR3 nucleotide sequence: TGTGCCACCAGTGATGCCGGGACCGCGAACACCGGGGAGCTGTTTTTT. Residues: CATSDAGTANTGELFF.

The table lists this clone with a count of one. V usage is TRBV6-5 and J usage is TRBJ1-6, with no clear D. CDR3 size: 15 residues. Germline V gene lookup returns CDR1 MNHEY and CDR2 SVGAGI. V was trimmed by 8 bases and J by 5 bases, leaving 16 bases between them. CDR3 nucleotides: TGTGCCAGCTGTAGGTCGGCAAATAATAATTCACCCCTCCACTTT. Translated, it gives CASCRSANNNSPLHF.

The V call is TRBV7-9, the J call TRBJ1-1; the D gene is possibly TRBD1 (6 bases). Germline assignment: CDR1 SEHNR and CDR2 FQNEAQ (reference sequence). The V and J ends lost 1 base and 2 bases respectively, with 17 bases between them. The CDR3 runs 17 residues. The CDR3 DNA sequence: TGTGCCAGCAGCTTAGTAACAGGGACGTTTAGTAACACTGAAGCTTTCTTT. This translates into CASSLVTGTFSNTEAFF.

The chain couples TRBV10-1 to TRBJ2-5; 10 bases agree with TRBD1. CDR3 length: 14 amino acids. Germline V gene lookup returns CDR1 WNHNN and CDR2 SYGVQD (reference sequence). Germline trimming cut 6 bases from V and 2 bases from J; bases unmatched to any gene: 3. In nucleotides, the CDR3 is TGCGCCAGCAGCCGGGACAGGGGTCAAGAGACCCAGTACTTC. It encodes CASSRDRGQETQYF.

V and J are TRBV27 and TRBJ2-2, with TRBD2 identical over 15 bases. The germline V gene has CDR1 MNHEY and CDR2 SMNVEV (reference sequence). The CDR3 runs 20 residues. The V gene end was trimmed by 5 bases and the J gene end by 4 bases; junction bases not matched to a gene: 14. The CDR3 loop reads CASSKPRTSGGALITGELFF. DNA for the CDR3: TGTGCCAGCAGTAAGCCTCGGACTAGCGGGGGGGCCCTTATCACCGGGGAGCTGTTTTTT.

The rearrangement joins TRBV19 to TRBJ1-1, with unresolved D. CDR1 is LNHDA and CDR2 is SQIVND in the germline V gene (reference sequence). V was trimmed by 5 bases and J by 6 bases, leaving 10 bases between them. This CDR3 is 12 amino acids long. The CDR3, as DNA: TGTGCCAGTAGTTCTGGGCGCCCTGAAGCTTTCTTT. Its protein is CASSSGRPEAFF.

J is TRBJ1-5 and V is TRBV27, with a tentative D call TRBD1 (6 bases). The CDR3 is 14 residues long. Deletions cut 5 bases from V and 11 bases from J, with 19 bases between. Germline V CDR1 and CDR2: MNHEY, SMNVEV (reference sequence). The CDR3 coding sequence is TGTGCCAGCAGTACACAGGGCCTCTCATCGGCCCAGCATTTT. It encodes CASSTQGLSSAQHF.

J is TRBJ2-7 and V is TRBV5-4, with a tentative D call TRBD1 (5 bases). Germline V gene lookup returns CDR1 SGHNT and CDR2 YYREEE (reference sequence). This CDR3 has 13 amino acids. V lost 4 bases and J 3 bases, leaving 11 bases between the germline ends. The CDR3 here is CASSPGHLYEQYF. DNA of the CDR3: TGTGCCAGCAGCCCCGGACACCTCTACGAGCAGTACTTC.

V usage is TRBV5-6 and J usage is TRBJ2-3, with TRBD1 as a possible D gene (6 bases). The CDR3 spans 16 residues. V was clipped by 0 bases and J by 2 bases, with 13 bases between them. Germline-derived CDR1 and CDR2 are SGHDT and YYEEEE. Here the CDR3 reads CASSLGGQIYTDTQYF. The CDR3 DNA is TGTGCCAGCAGCTTGGGAGGACAGATCTACACAGATACGCAGTATTTT.

V and J are TRBV29-1 and TRBJ1-1; D unresolved. The CDR3 consists of 12 residues. The V gene's germline CDR1 is SQVTM and CDR2 ANQGSEA. Trimming removed 4 bases at V and 1 base at J, with 7 bases between. The CDR3 bases are TGCAGCGTTGTTAAGGGGAACACTGAAGCTTTCTTT. Translated, it gives CSVVKGNTEAFF.

The genes are TRBV18 and TRBJ1-3; unclear D gene. Germline CDR1 is KGHSH and CDR2 is LQKENI. V was clipped by 3 bases and J by 1 base, with 7 bases between them. The CDR3 extends over 14 amino acids. The CDR3 sequence is CASSPDGSGNTIYF. DNA of the CDR3: TGTGCCAGCTCACCGGACGGTTCTGGAAACACCATATATTTT.

This clone came up a few times. The V call is TRBV5-4, the J call TRBJ2-3, with D possibly being TRBD1 (6 bases). CDR1 and CDR2 (germline): SGHNT, YYREEE (reference sequence). V shed 0 bases and J shed 6 bases, with 11 bases lying between them. There are 14 residues in the CDR3. The CDR3 spells CASSLGTVPDTQYF. In nucleotides, the CDR3 is TGTGCCAGCAGCTTGGGGACAGTTCCGGATACGCAGTATTTT.

The V gene is TRBV29-1, the J gene TRBJ2-2, with 10 nucleotides matching TRBD1. With V trimmed by 6 bases and J by 6 bases, 4 bases remained unmatched. This CDR3 has 13 residues. The germline V gene has CDR1 SQVTM and CDR2 ANQGSEA. In DNA form, the CDR3 reads TGCAGCGTCGCCGGGACAGGGGCCGGGGAGCTGTTTTTT. Amino acids: CSVAGTGAGELFF.

The rearrangement uses TRBV5-1 and TRBJ2-1; D is possibly TRBD2 (6 bases). Germline V gene sequence: CDR1 SGHRS, CDR2 YFSETQ. The CDR3 is 14 amino acids. V gave up 0 bases and J gave up 8 bases, with 12 bases separating them. The DNA of the CDR3 is TGCGCCAGCAGCTTGGGACTAGTCCCTGATGAGCAGTTCTTC. Translating it yields CASSLGLVPDEQFF.

This clone was counted a single time. This chain uses TRBV5-5 with TRBJ1-2; maybe TRBD1 (5 bases). There are 19 residues in the CDR3. The germline V gene encodes CDR1 SGHKS and CDR2 YYEKEE (reference sequence). V lost 0 bases, J lost 6 bases, and 27 bases lay in between. The DNA of the CDR3 is TGTGCCAGCAGCTTGGCCGTATACTTCGACAGAGTGGAGTACGATGGCTACACCTTC. Amino acids: CASSLAVYFDRVEYDGYTF.

There are a few counts of this clone. J is TRBJ1-1 and V is TRBV28; D uncertain. The CDR3 consists of 11 residues. CDR1 and CDR2 (germline): MDHEN, SYDVKM. Trimming removed 5 bases at V and 9 bases at J, with 10 bases between. CDR3 DNA sequence: TGTGCCAGCAGTGGACGGGATCAAGCTTTCTTT. This sequence encodes CASSGRDQAFF.

The chain is built from TRBV27 and TRBJ2-1, with D perhaps being TRBD1 or TRBD2 (6 bases each). Trimming left V 3 bases short and J 5 bases short, with 14 bases between. The CDR3 totals 15 residues. In germline, CDR1 is MNHEY, CDR2 SMNVEV (reference sequence). The chain's CDR3 is CASSFKGGLNNEQFF. The CDR3 region has the DNA TGTGCCAGCAGTTTCAAGGGGGGACTTAACAATGAGCAGTTCTTC.

The chain carries TRBV19 and TRBJ2-3; weak D call: TRBD2 (5 bases). Germline V gives CDR1 LNHDA, CDR2 SQIVND (reference sequence). This CDR3 has 15 amino acids. The ends were cut back, 5 bases at V and 0 bases at J, with 12 bases in the middle. CDR3 coding DNA: TGTGCCAGTAGTCCCCCTAGCAGTAGCACAGATACGCAGTATTTT. Translated: CASSPPSSSTDTQYF.

This clone was counted between two and nine times. This chain connects TRBV28 to TRBJ1-5, with TRBD1 matching 7 bases. The trim removed 6 bases at V and 4 bases at J, leaving 12 bases unmatched. Germline V lookup: CDR1 MDHEN, CDR2 SYDVKM. The CDR3 sequence is 16 residues long. CDR3 bases: TGTGCCAGCAGCCTTACAGGGGTCTCTACGAATCAGCCCCAGCATTTT. Translating it yields CASSLTGVSTNQPQHF. Full variable domain (remainder filled in from reference TRBV28 and TRBJ1-5): DVKVTQSSRYLVKRTGEKVFLECVQDMDHENMFWYRQDPGLGLRLIYFSYDVKMKEKGDIPEGYSVSREKKERFSLILESASTNQTSMYLCASSLTGVSTNQPQHFGDGTRLSIL.

This clone was seen more than once but under ten times. The same CDR3 can be traced to other DNA sequences in this sample. The chain recombines TRBV7-9 with TRBJ2-3, with D possibly matching TRBD1 (5 bases). The V gene's germline CDR1 is SEHNR and CDR2 FQNEAQ (reference sequence). This CDR3 has 14 amino acids. V was trimmed by 5 bases and J by 2 bases, leaving 11 bases between them. The CDR3 region is CASSPSGNTDTQYF. DNA of the CDR3: TGTGCCAGCAGCCCCTCAGGGAACACAGATACGCAGTATTTT.

The rearrangement links TRBV12-5 to TRBJ2-3; D is unresolved. The CDR3 extends over 14 amino acids. The germline CDR1 and CDR2 sequences are LGHNT and FRNRAP. Trimming took off 5 bases at V and 2 bases at J, with 11 bases between the two ends. CDR3 bases: TGTGCTAGTGGTATCGGTGGGTCCACAGATACGCAGTATTTT. As protein: CASGIGGSTDTQYF.

This chain links TRBV28 with TRBJ1-1; perhaps TRBD1 as D (5 bases). The CDR3 runs 13 residues. V lost 5 bases and J 5 bases, leaving 12 bases between the germline ends. Germline CDR1 is MDHEN and CDR2 is SYDVKM. In nucleotides, the CDR3 is TGTGCCAGCAGTCCAACGAGGGGAACTGAAGCTTTCTTT. Translated, it gives CASSPTRGTEAFF.

The CDR3 here is CASMSPGGGNTIYF. The CDR3 coding sequence is TGTGCCAGCATGTCCCCCGGCGGAGGAAACACCATATATTTT. The rearrangement links TRBV5-6 to TRBJ1-3; D is undetermined. Per the germline V gene, CDR1 is SGHDT and CDR2 is YYEEEE. V was clipped by 6 bases and J by 4 bases, with 14 bases between them. The CDR3 extends over 14 amino acids.

The genes are TRBV5-1 and TRBJ1-2; no firm D call. The V gene lost 2 bases and the J gene lost 5 bases, with 7 bases spanning the gap. The germline gives CDR1 SGHRS, CDR2 YFSETQ. CDR3 length: 12 amino acids. The CDR3 region has the DNA TGCGCCAGCAGCTTCGGCAGTTATGGCTACACCTTC. Its protein product is CASSFGSYGYTF.